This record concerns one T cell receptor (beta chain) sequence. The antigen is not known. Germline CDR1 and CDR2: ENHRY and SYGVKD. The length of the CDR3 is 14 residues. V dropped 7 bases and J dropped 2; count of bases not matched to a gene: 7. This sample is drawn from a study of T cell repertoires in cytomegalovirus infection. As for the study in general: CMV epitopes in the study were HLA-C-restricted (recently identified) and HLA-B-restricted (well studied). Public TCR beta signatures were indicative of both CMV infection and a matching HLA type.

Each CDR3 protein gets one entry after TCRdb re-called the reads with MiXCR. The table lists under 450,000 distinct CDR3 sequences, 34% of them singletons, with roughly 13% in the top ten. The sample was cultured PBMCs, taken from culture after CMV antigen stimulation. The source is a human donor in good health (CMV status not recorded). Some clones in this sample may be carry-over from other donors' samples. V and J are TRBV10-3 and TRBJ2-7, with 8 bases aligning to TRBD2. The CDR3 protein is CAITETSDTYEQYV. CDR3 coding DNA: TGTGCCATCACCGAGACTAGCGATACCTACGAGCAGTACGTC.